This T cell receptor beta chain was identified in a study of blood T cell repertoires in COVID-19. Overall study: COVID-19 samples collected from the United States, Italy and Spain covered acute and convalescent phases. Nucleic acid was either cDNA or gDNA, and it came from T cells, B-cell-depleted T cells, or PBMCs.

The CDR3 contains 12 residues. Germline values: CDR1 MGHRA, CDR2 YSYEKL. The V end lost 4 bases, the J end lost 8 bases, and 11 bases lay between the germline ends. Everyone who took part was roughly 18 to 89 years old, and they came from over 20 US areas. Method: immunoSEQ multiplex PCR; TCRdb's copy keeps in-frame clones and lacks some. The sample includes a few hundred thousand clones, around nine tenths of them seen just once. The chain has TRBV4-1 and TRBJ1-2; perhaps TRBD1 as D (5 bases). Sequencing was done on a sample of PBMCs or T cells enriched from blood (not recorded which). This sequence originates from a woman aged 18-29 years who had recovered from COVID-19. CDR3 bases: TGCGCCAGCAGCCTGGGTCGGGGGGGCTACACCTTC. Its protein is CASSLGRGGYTF.